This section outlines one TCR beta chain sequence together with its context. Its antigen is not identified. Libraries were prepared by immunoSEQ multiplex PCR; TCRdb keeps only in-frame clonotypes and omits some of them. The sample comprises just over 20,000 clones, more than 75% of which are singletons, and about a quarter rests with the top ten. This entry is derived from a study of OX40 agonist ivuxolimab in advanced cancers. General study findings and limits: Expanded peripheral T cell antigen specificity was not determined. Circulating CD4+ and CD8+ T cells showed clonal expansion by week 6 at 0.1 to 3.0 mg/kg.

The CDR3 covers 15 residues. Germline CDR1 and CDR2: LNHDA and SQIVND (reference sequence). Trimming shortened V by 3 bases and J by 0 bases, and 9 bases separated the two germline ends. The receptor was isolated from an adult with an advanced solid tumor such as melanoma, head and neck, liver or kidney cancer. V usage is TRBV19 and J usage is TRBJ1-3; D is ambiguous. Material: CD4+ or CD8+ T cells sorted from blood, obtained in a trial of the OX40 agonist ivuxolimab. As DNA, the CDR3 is TGTGCCAGTAGTATTGGAGTGAGCTCTGGAAACACCATATATTTT. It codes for CASSIGVSSGNTIYF.